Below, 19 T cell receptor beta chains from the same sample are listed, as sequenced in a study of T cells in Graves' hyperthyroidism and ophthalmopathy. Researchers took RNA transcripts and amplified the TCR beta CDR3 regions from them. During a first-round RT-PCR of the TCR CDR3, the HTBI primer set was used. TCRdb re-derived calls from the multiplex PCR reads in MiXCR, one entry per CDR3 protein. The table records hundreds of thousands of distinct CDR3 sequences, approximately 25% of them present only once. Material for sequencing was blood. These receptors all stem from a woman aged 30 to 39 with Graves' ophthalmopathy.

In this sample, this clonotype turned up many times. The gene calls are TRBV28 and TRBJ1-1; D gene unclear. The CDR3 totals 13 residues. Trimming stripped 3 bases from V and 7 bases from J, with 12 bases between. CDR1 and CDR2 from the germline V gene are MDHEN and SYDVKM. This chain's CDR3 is CASSFQDTHEAFF. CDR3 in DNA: TGTGCCAGCAGTTTCCAGGATACACATGAAGCTTTCTTT.

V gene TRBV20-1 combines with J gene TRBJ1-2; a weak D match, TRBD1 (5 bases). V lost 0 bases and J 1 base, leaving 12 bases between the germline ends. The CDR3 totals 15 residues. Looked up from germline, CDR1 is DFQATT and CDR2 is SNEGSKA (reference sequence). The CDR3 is CSARDQGLFNYGYTF. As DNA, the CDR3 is TGCAGTGCTAGAGACCAGGGACTCTTTAACTATGGCTACACCTTC.

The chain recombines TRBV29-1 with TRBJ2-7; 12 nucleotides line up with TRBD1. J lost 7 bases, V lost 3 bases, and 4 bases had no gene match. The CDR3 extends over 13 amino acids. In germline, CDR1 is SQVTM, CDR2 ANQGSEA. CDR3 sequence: CSVDGTGGGEQYF. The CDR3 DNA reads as TGCAGCGTTGATGGGACAGGGGGCGGTGAGCAGTACTTC.

CDR3 amino acids: CASSLGRGGLLSQYF. DNA for the CDR3: TGTGCCAGCAGCTTGGGTAGGGGGGGACTCTTGTCGCAGTATTTT. V is TRBV11-2 and J is TRBJ2-3, with D maybe TRBD2 (7 bases). Per germline, CDR1 SGHAT and CDR2 FQNNGV. The V end lost 3 bases, the J end lost 10 bases, and 20 bases lay between the germline ends. CDR3 size: 15 residues.

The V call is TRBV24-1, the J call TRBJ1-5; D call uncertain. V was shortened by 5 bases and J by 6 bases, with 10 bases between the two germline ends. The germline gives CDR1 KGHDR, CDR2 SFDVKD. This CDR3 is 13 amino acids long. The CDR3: CATSGREGQPQHF. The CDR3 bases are TGTGCCACCAGTGGTCGGGAGGGTCAGCCCCAGCATTTT.

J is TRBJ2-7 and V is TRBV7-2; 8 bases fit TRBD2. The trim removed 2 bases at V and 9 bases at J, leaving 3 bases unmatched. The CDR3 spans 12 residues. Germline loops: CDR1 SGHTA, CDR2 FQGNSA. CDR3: CASSLRLAGQYF. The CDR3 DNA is TGTGCCAGCAGCTTAAGGCTAGCGGGGCAGTACTTC. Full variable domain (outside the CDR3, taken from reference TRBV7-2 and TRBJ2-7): GAGVSQSPSNKVTEKGKDVELRCDPISGHTALYWYRQSLGQGLEFLIYFQGNSAPDKSGLPSDRFSAERTGGSVSTLTIQRTQQEDSAVYLCASSLRLAGQYFGPGTRLTVT.

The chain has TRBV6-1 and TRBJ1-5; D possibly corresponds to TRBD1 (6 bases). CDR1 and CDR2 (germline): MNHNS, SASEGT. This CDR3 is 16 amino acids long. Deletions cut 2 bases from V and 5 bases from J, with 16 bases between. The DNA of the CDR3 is TGTGCCAGCAGTGAAACACAGGTAGGGGGTCATCAGCCCCAGCATTTT. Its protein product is CASSETQVGGHQPQHF.

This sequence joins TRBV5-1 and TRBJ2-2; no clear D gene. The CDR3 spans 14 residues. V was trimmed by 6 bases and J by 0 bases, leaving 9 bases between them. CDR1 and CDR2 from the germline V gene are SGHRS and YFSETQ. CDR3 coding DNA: TGCGCCAGCATGGAGTTTGCGAACACCGGGGAGCTGTTTTTT. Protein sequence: CASMEFANTGELFF.

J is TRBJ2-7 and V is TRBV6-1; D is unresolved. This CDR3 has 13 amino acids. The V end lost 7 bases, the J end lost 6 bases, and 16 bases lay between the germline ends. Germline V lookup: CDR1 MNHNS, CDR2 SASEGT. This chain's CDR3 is CASTPVDDGEQYF. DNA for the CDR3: TGTGCCAGCACCCCAGTGGATGACGGCGAGCAGTACTTC.

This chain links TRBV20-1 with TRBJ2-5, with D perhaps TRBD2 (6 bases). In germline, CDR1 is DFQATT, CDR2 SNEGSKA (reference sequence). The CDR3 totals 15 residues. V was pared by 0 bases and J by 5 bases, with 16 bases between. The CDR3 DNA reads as TGCAGTGCTAGAGATCTGGAGGGGTTGGGTGAGACCCAGTACTTC. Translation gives CSARDLEGLGETQYF.

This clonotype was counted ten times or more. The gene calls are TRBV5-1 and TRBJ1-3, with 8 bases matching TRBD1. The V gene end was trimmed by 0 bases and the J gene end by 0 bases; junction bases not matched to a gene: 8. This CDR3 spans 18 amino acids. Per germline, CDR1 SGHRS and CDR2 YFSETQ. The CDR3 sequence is CASSLEIGQGISGNTIYF. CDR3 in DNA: TGCGCCAGCAGCTTGGAGATAGGACAGGGAATCTCTGGAAACACCATATATTTT.

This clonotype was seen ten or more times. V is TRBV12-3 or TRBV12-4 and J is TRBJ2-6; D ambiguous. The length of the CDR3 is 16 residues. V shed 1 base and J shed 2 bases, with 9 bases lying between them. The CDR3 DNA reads TGTGCCAGCAGTTTAGAGGGTATGCCTGGGGCCAACGTCCTGACTTTC. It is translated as CASSLEGMPGANVLTF.

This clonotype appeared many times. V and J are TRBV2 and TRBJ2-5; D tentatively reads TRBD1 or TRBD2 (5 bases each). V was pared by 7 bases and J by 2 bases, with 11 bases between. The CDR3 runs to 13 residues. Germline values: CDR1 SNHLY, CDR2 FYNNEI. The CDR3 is CASKSGSQETQYF. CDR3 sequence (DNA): TGTGCCAGCAAGTCAGGGAGTCAAGAGACCCAGTACTTC.

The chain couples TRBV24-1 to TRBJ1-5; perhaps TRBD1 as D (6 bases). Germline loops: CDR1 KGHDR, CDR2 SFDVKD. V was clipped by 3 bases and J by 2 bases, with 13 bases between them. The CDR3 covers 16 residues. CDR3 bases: TGTGCCACCAGTGATCACAGGGAAGGGGGCAATCAGCCCCAGCATTTT. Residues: CATSDHREGGNQPQHF.

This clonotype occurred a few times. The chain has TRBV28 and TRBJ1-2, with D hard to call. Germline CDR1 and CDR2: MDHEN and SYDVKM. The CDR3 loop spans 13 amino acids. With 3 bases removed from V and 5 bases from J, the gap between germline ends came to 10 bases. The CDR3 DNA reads TGTGCCAGCAGTTTTTATCCCGTGTATGGCTACACCTTC. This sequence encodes CASSFYPVYGYTF.

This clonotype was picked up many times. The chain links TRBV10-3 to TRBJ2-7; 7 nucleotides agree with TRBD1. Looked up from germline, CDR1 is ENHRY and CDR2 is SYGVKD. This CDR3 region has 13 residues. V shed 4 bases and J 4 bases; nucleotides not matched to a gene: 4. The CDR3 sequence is CAISADRTYEQYF. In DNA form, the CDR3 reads TGTGCCATCAGTGCGGACAGGACTTACGAGCAGTACTTC.

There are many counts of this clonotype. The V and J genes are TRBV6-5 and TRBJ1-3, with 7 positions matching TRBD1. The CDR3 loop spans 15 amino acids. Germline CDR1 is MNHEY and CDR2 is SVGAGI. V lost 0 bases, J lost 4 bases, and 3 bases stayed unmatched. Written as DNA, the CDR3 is TGTGCCAGCAGTTACTCGAGGGGGCTGGGAAACACCATATATTTT. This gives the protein CASSYSRGLGNTIYF.

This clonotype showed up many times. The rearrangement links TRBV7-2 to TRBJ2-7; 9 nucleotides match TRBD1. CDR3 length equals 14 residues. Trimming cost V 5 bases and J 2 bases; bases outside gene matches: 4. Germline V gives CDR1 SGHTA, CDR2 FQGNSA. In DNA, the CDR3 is TGTGCCAGCAGCCCCGGGACAGGGCCCTACGAGCAGTACTTC. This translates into CASSPGTGPYEQYF.

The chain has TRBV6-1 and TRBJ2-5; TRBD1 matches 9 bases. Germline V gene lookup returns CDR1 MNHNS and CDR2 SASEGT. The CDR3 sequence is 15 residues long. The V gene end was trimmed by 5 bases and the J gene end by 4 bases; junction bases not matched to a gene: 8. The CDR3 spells CASSITGGVGETQYF. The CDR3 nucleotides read TGTGCCAGCAGTATAACAGGGGGCGTGGGAGAGACCCAGTACTTC.